This TCR beta chain was identified in a study of shared clonotypes between healthy human individuals. Study background: Every donor yielded three CD4 naive, three CD4 memory, two CD8 naive and one CD8 memory plate.

The protocol was immunoSEQ multiplex PCR, while the TCRdb copy is restricted to in-frame clones and leaves out a portion. Of about 1.5 million clones listed, about 98% are singletons. With respect to this clone: The antigen is unknown. Different DNA sequences within this sample yield the same CDR3.

CDR1 MDHEN and CDR2 SYDVKM come from the germline V gene. V lost 2 bases, J lost 2 bases, and 7 bases lay in between. The CDR3 totals 13 residues. Study-level points and caveats: Sequencing of the sorted subsets was shown by rarefaction to be incomplete despite large depth. With a handful of donors compared, 4.5% to 6.5% of naive CD4 clonotypes were shared.

The specimen sequenced was naive CD4+ T cells sorted from blood. The subset is: CD45RA+ positively selected. The chain carries TRBV28 and TRBJ2-7, with D tentatively TRBD1 or TRBD2 (6 bases each). The TCR sequence derives from a man aged 25 to 45 in good health. CDR3 sequence (DNA): TGTGCCAGCAGTTTAGGGGGGCCCTACGAGCAGTACTTC. Protein product: CASSLGGPYEQYF.